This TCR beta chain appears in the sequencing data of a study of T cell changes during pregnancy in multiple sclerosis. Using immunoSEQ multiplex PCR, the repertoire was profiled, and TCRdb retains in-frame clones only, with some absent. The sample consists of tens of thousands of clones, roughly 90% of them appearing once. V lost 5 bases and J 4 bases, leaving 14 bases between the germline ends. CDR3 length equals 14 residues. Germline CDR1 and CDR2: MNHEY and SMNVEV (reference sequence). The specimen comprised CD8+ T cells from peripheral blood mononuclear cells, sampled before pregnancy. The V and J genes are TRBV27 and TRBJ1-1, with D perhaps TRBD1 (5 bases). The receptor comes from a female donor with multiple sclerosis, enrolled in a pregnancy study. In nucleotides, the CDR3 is TGTGCCAGCAGTACATCAGGGCTTTTCACTGAAGCTTTCTTT. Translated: CASSTSGLFTEAFF.